This is a list of T cell receptor beta chains from one sample in a study. TCRdb called the 5' RACE reads again in MiXCR, with one record for every CDR3 protein. The sample records 35,000 to 55,000 distinct CDR3 sequences, roughly 20% being singletons. Source material: Tregs sorted from a lymph node. Receptors originate from a female donor with breast cancer. The CDR3 runs from the conserved cysteine through the conserved F or W. D genes are given only for firm matches. Some rows mark clone size as missing; the rest say once, few, many or name a class of expanded clone.

TRBV4-2,NA,TRBD1,TRBJ2-5,CASSLKGRSSRGQETQYF,TGTGCCAGCAGCTTAAAGGGGCGGTCTAGCAGGGGGCAAGAGACCCAGTACTTC
TRBV5-1,few,NA,TRBJ2-5,CASSSSGTGETQYF,TGCGCCAGCAGCTCCTCCGGGACCGGAGAGACCCAGTACTTC
TRBV10-2,few,NA,TRBJ1-2,CASSDGGAGYGYTF,TGCGCCAGCAGTGACGGGGGCGCGGGTTATGGCTACACCTTC
TRBV28,NA,NA,TRBJ1-2,CASSLGTALNYGYTF,TGTGCCAGCAGTCTAGGTACAGCCCTTAACTATGGCTACACCTTC
TRBV6-5,NA,TRBD1,TRBJ2-7,CASSAIPGQGDFEQYF,TGTGCCAGCAGTGCAATCCCGGGACAGGGTGATTTCGAGCAGTACTTC
TRBV6-1,NA,NA,TRBJ2-1,CASTQGSSYNEQFF,TGTGCCAGCACCCAGGGGAGCTCCTACAATGAGCAGTTCTTC
TRBV7-9,few,NA,TRBJ1-1,CASSAARPYTEAFF,TGTGCCAGCAGCGCGGCCCGTCCTTACACTGAAGCTTTCTTT
TRBV12-3/TRBV12-4,few,NA,TRBJ2-3,CASSSPGEAQYF,TGTGCCAGCAGTTCCCCGGGGGAAGCGCAGTATTTT
TRBV7-6,many,NA,TRBJ2-1,CASSSPFGSYNEQFF,TGTGCCAGCAGCTCCCCCTTCGGTTCCTACAATGAGCAGTTCTTC
TRBV20-1,NA,NA,TRBJ1-4,CSGGRDNEKLFF,TGCAGTGGGGGCAGAGATAATGAAAAACTGTTTTTT
TRBV27,many,TRBD1,TRBJ1-4,CASSRQGEEKLFF,TGTGCCAGCAGTCGACAGGGGGAGGAAAAACTGTTTTTT
TRBV27,few,TRBD2,TRBJ2-1,CASSLTSGGNNEQFF,TGTGCCAGCAGTTTAACTAGCGGAGGTAACAATGAGCAGTTCTTC
TRBV9,NA,TRBD2,TRBJ2-5,CASSVGTGGLQETRYF,TGTGCCAGCAGCGTAGGGACGGGAGGGCTTCAAGAGACCCGGTACTTC
TRBV5-1,few,NA,TRBJ1-1,CASSATSAEAFF,TGCGCCAGCAGCGCAACCAGTGCTGAAGCTTTCTTT
TRBV7-3,few,NA,TRBJ2-5,CASSRNYQETQYF,TGTGCCAGCAGCCGAAATTACCAAGAGACCCAGTACTTC